A selection of T cell receptor beta chains follows, all from one sample in a study of cytomegalovirus exposure and HLA in healthy donors. Measured with immunoSEQ multiplex PCR; TCRdb has only the in-frame clones, and not every one. The table has fewer than 150,000 clones, 70% to 75% seen once. Sequencing used PBMCs. These receptor sequences come from a man in his thirties or forties in good health and CMV-seronegative. Each CDR3 is given with its conserved first and last residue. The D gene is left open where the match is weak. Clone sizes are given selectively: once, few, many, or a class where the clone is expanded.

>TRBJ1-4|NA|TRBV4-2|NA
CASSQDFGAGVQEKLFF
TGTGCCAGCAGCCAAGATTTTGGGGCGGGGGTTCAAGAAAAACTGTTTTTT
>TRBJ2-5|NA|TRBV2|NA
CASSEVRGQETQYF
TGTGCCAGCAGTGAAGTTCGGGGACAAGAGACCCAGTACTTC
>TRBJ2-7|TRBD2|TRBV4-2|NA
CASSQDGTSGGLSYEQYF
TGTGCCAGCAGCCAAGATGGGACTAGCGGGGGCCTCTCCTACGAGCAGTACTTC
>TRBJ2-3|TRBD2|TRBV9|few
CASSAPRDYPSTDTQYF
TGTGCCAGCAGCGCCCCCCGGGACTACCCTAGCACAGATACGCAGTATTTT
>TRBJ2-3|NA|TRBV30|NA
CARVSHVTDTQYF
TGTGCCCGAGTGTCCCATGTCACAGATACGCAGTATTTT
>TRBJ2-7|TRBD1|TRBV27|NA
CASTPGQGIYEQYF
TGTGCCAGCACTCCGGGACAGGGAATCTACGAGCAGTACTTC
>TRBJ2-2|NA|TRBV4-3|once
CASSQTGVGLFF
TGCGCCAGCAGCCAAACTGGAGTAGGGCTGTTTTTT
>TRBJ2-1|NA|TRBV9|NA
CASSLRGARMTNEQFF
TGTGCCAGCAGCCTACGGGGGGCCAGGATGACAAATGAGCAGTTCTTC
>TRBJ2-7|NA|TRBV6-5|NA
CASSYSTDFNSYEQYF
TGTGCCAGCAGTTATTCGACAGACTTCAACTCCTACGAGCAGTACTTC
>TRBJ1-4|NA|TRBV10-3|NA
CAISEVSNSGGSEKLFF
TGTGCCATCAGTGAGGTAAGCAACTCGGGGGGAAGTGAAAAACTGTTTTTT
>TRBJ2-7|TRBD2|TRBV30|NA
CAWSSPVLAGGPFYEQYF
TGTGCCTGGAGTAGTCCGGTACTAGCGGGAGGGCCTTTCTACGAGCAGTACTTC
>TRBJ2-3|TRBD2|TRBV29-1|NA
CSVDGLAGGGGTDTQYF
TGCAGCGTTGATGGACTAGCGGGAGGGGGAGGCACAGATACGCAGTATTTT
>TRBJ2-7|TRBD1|TRBV23-1|NA
CASCGQGAYEQYF
TGCGCCAGCTGCGGACAGGGGGCCTACGAGCAGTACTTC
>TRBJ2-5|TRBD1|TRBV9|few
CASSVATGGETQYF
TGTGCCAGCAGCGTAGCTACAGGGGGAGAGACCCAGTACTTC
>TRBJ1-1|TRBD1|TRBV4-3|NA
CASSQTGASTEAFF
TGCGCCAGCAGCCAAACAGGGGCTAGCACTGAAGCTTTCTTT
>TRBJ1-2|NA|TRBV19|NA
CASSIAGSYYGYTF
TGTGCCAGTAGTATAGCCGGGAGTTACTATGGCTACACCTTC